This T cell receptor beta chain appears in the sequencing data of a study of blood T cell repertoires in COVID-19 (dated by TCRdb to the early 2020s). With respect to the entire study: Collaborator samples came from the United States, Italy and Spain and covered acute and convalescent phases of COVID-19. The prospective study material was composed of cDNA or gDNA derived from T cells, B-cell-depleted T cells, or PBMCs. Deeply sampled blood TCRbeta repertoires from subjects exposed to, actively infected with, or recovered from COVID-19 were included in the dataset. The repertoires were made available in a free public database intended to serve as a resource for research on the immune response to SARS-CoV-2. Samples came from the ongoing ImmuneRACE study (first 160 participants) plus 1,254 subjects from 6 global collaborators. Nearly every sample came with metadata listing a de-identified subject ID, COVID-19 status, age in years and sex. Where HLA class I and class II types were available, the types were taken from metadata supplied by the sample provider, not from assay-based typing.

Points on this clone: Its antigen target is currently unknown. Base qualities are missing; no much larger clone stands one base away.

TCRbeta CDR3 regions were amplified from genomic DNA by means of the immunoSEQ Assay, a bias-controlled multiplex PCR. As for the authors' bioinformatics: Within the assay, amplification of reference gene primers was used to estimate how many nucleated cells each sample contained. To quantify the absolute abundance of each unique TCRbeta CDR3 rearrangement, sequence reads were collapsed and filtered. For each sample, productive Simpson clonality was calculated as the square root of Simpson's diversity index over productive rearrangements. The clones in this table, taken by TCRdb from immuneACCESS, are in-frame only. Not every clone is retained; where verified, under half of the shortfall comes from an unresolved V gene, and the cause of the rest is unknown. D and trimming come from the DNA, and the V and J calls and clone size come from that table. The sample table shows around 70,000 clones, and around nine tenths are seen once. The ten largest account for less than 0.65% of the sample.

The collaborating institutions used their own protocols to collect whole blood in K2EDTA tubes. For TCRbeta analysis, collaborators shipped samples in one of three forms: frozen whole blood, isolated PBMCs, or DNA extracted from either of those sample types. Broader findings and caveats from the paper: Clinical and demographic metadata were provided uncurated, with the amount varying by source and participant.

This TCR was sampled from a man aged 60 to 75 with acute or convalescent COVID-19. Specimen: peripheral blood.

The CDR3 region reads CASSTSLQGKDGYTF. The sequenced DNA is TGTGCCAGTAGTACTAGTCTTCAGGGAAAGGATGGCTACACCTTC. Recombination linked TRBV19 to TRBJ1-2, and TRBD1 may be the D gene, going by 5 matching bases. The germline V gene (reference sequence) yields LNHDA for CDR1 and SQIVND for CDR2. Trimming removed 4 bases from V and 6 bases from J, leaving 18 bases between the germline ends. The CDR3 goes from the cysteine to the phenylalanine over 15 residues. Here the CDR3 DNA is all that survives: 45 bases in frame from base 1.